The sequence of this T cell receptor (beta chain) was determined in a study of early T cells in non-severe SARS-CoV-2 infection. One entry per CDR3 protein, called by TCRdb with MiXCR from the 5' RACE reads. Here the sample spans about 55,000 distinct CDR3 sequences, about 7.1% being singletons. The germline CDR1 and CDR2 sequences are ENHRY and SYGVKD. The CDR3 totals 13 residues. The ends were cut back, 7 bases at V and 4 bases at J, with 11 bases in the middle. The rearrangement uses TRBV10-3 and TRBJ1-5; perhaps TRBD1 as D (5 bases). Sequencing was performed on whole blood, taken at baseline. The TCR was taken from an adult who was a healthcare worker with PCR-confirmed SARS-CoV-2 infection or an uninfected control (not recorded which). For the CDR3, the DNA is TGTGCCATCACTCGGGACCTAAATCAGCCCCAGCATTTT. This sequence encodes CAITRDLNQPQHF.